Listed here are 16 T cell receptor beta chains from one sample, sequenced in a study of T cell responses to AZD1222 COVID-19 vaccine. Libraries were prepared by immunoSEQ multiplex PCR; TCRdb keeps only in-frame clonotypes and omits some of them. The top ten clones hold about a tenth of a sample with over 130,000 clones, roughly 93% of them seen once. Material: peripheral blood, obtained 28 days after the second AZD1222 dose. The receptors were sampled from an adult who received the AZD1222 COVID-19 vaccine.

This chain connects TRBV7-9 to TRBJ2-7, with 8 bases aligning to TRBD1. CDR3 length: 16 amino acids. Trimming removed 3 bases from V and 7 bases from J; junction bases left unmatched: 14. The germline V gene encodes CDR1 SEHNR and CDR2 FQNEAQ (reference sequence). In DNA, the CDR3 is TGTGCCAGCAGCTTCATAGGACAGGGTTTTAACAATGAGCAGTACTTC. Translating gives CASSFIGQGFNNEQYF.

The V gene is TRBV28, the J gene TRBJ1-2, with a weak D call TRBD1 (6 bases). The V gene's germline CDR1 is MDHEN and CDR2 SYDVKM. This CDR3 contains 15 residues. V lost 7 bases and J 6 bases, leaving 21 bases between the germline ends. The CDR3 here is CASTSAGGVGDGYTF. CDR3 DNA sequence: TGTGCCAGCACCTCGGCTGGGGGCGTCGGGGATGGCTACACCTTC.

This chain uses TRBV5-8 with TRBJ2-2, with D unclear. V dropped 2 bases and J dropped 3 bases, with 2 bases sitting between them. The CDR3 extends over 12 amino acids. Looked up from germline, CDR1 is SGHTS and CDR2 is YDEGEE. DNA of the CDR3: TGTGCCAGCAGCTTTTACACCGGGGAGCTGTTTTTT. It yields the protein CASSFYTGELFF.

This chain uses TRBV28 with TRBJ1-2; 10 bases fit TRBD1. There are 14 residues in the CDR3. J was trimmed by 4 bases and V by 10 bases; bases with no gene match: 9. Germline V CDR1 and CDR2: MDHEN, SYDVKM. In DNA, the CDR3 is TGTGCCACATATCGGGACAGGGGATCCTATGGCTACACCTTC. Protein product: CATYRDRGSYGYTF.

The rearrangement links TRBV5-8 to TRBJ1-1; D call uncertain. Germline V gene data show CDR1 as SGHTS and CDR2 as YDEGEE. There are 16 residues in the CDR3. Trimming took off 4 bases at V and 1 base at J, with 17 bases between the two ends. CDR3 residues: CASSKVYGRSNTEAFF. The CDR3 nucleotides are TGTGCCAGCAGCAAGGTTTATGGCAGGTCGAACACTGAAGCTTTCTTT. Together with reference TRBV5-8 and TRBJ1-1, the CDR3 gives the full variable domain: EAGVTQSPTHLIKTRGQQATLRCSPISGHTSVYWYQQALGLGLQFLLWYDEGEERNRGNFPPRFSGRQFPNYSSELNVNALELEDSALYLCASSKVYGRSNTEAFFGQGTRLTVV.

The CDR3 nucleotides read TGTGCCAGCAGCCCCGCGGGGGGGGACAGGGGAAATGAAAAACTGTTTTTT. It yields the protein CASSPAGGDRGNEKLFF. This chain connects TRBV5-6 to TRBJ1-4; TRBD1 aligns across 10 bases. The V gene end was trimmed by 4 bases and the J gene end by 5 bases; junction bases not matched to a gene: 11. CDR1 and CDR2 from the germline V gene are SGHDT and YYEEEE. The CDR3 contains 17 residues.

The rearrangement joins TRBV24-1 to TRBJ2-5; unclear D gene. With 0 bases removed from V and 7 bases from J, the gap between germline ends came to 5 bases. Germline CDR1 and CDR2: KGHDR and SFDVKD. There are 12 residues in the CDR3. CDR3 nucleotides: TGTGCCACCAGTGATTTGAAGGGGACCCAGTACTTC. Translated: CATSDLKGTQYF.

J is TRBJ1-2 and V is TRBV14; D remains ambiguous. The germline CDR1 and CDR2 sequences are SGHDN and FVKESK. This CDR3 has 14 residues. The V and J ends lost 4 bases and 4 bases respectively, with 13 bases between them. The CDR3 protein is CASSLFGRSYGYTF. As DNA, the CDR3 is TGTGCCAGCAGCCTTTTTGGACGGAGCTATGGCTACACCTTC.

Only one count was recorded for this clone. This chain links TRBV27 with TRBJ1-2; D remains unclear. There are 15 residues in the CDR3. Trimming took 9 bases from V and 0 from J, leaving 17 bases between them. Per germline, CDR1 MNHEY and CDR2 SMNVEV (reference sequence). The CDR3 sequence is CASSTISLANYGYTF. The CDR3 coding sequence is TGTGCCAGTTCCACTATCTCCCTAGCTAACTATGGCTACACCTTC.

V and J are TRBV5-6 and TRBJ2-7; D is possibly TRBD2 (5 bases). V lost 2 bases and J lost 0, with 9 bases in between. Germline V gene lookup returns CDR1 SGHDT and CDR2 YYEEEE. This CDR3 is 14 amino acids long. In nucleotides, the CDR3 is TGTGCCAGCAGCTTCCTTGCGGGCTCCTACGAGCAGTACGTC. Residues: CASSFLAGSYEQYV.

In this sample, this clone turned up once. DNA of the CDR3: TGCAGCGTTGACAAGGGTATAGATGGCTACACCTTC. Its translation: CSVDKGIDGYTF. The rearrangement joins TRBV29-1 to TRBJ1-2; D is ambiguous. Germline-derived CDR1 and CDR2 are SQVTM and ANQGSEA. With 3 bases removed from V and 6 bases from J, the gap between germline ends came to 11 bases. The CDR3 consists of 12 residues.

The chain recombines TRBV9 with TRBJ2-7; the D is unclear. The CDR3 length is 15 residues. V lost 4 bases and J lost 7, with 21 bases in between. Germline CDR1 SGDLS, CDR2 YYNGEE. The CDR3 region is CASSFPANLGLEQYV. CDR3 nucleotides: TGTGCCAGCAGCTTCCCGGCCAACTTGGGTTTGGAGCAGTACGTC.

The chain employs TRBV28 and TRBJ1-1; possible D gene TRBD1, 5 bases. The CDR3 has 13 residues. The V and J ends lost 3 bases and 6 bases respectively, with 11 bases between them. Germline V gene sequence: CDR1 MDHEN, CDR2 SYDVKM. The CDR3 sequence is CASSLQGRAEAFF. The CDR3 bases are TGTGCCAGCAGTTTGCAGGGAAGGGCTGAAGCTTTCTTT.

The CDR3 bases are TGTGCCATCAGCGCTGGGACAGGGAGATCTGAAGCTTTCTTT. This sequence encodes CAISAGTGRSEAFF. The rearrangement uses TRBV10-3 and TRBJ1-1, with 9 bases matching TRBD1. The CDR3 sequence is 14 residues long. V gave up 6 bases and J gave up 6 bases; unmatched junction bases: 8. The germline CDR1 and CDR2 sequences are ENHRY and SYGVKD.

The chain uses TRBV5-6 and TRBJ1-5; the D is unclear. The germline V gene encodes CDR1 SGHDT and CDR2 YYEEEE. Trimming took off 1 base at V and 3 bases at J, with 11 bases between the two ends. The length of the CDR3 is 15 residues. The CDR3 DNA is TGTGCCAGCAGCTTGATGGCTCAAATCAATCAGCCCCAGCATTTT. It yields the protein CASSLMAQINQPQHF.

This clone was recorded only once. The chain links TRBV28 to TRBJ2-2, with 11 bases that match TRBD1. The ends lost 2 bases at V and 4 bases at J; junction bases unmatched: 0. Germline CDR1 reads MDHEN; CDR2 reads SYDVKM. The CDR3 is 15 residues long. CDR3 bases: TGTGCCAGCAGTTTAGGGACAGGGGGCACCGGGGAGCTGTTTTTT. Translated: CASSLGTGGTGELFF.